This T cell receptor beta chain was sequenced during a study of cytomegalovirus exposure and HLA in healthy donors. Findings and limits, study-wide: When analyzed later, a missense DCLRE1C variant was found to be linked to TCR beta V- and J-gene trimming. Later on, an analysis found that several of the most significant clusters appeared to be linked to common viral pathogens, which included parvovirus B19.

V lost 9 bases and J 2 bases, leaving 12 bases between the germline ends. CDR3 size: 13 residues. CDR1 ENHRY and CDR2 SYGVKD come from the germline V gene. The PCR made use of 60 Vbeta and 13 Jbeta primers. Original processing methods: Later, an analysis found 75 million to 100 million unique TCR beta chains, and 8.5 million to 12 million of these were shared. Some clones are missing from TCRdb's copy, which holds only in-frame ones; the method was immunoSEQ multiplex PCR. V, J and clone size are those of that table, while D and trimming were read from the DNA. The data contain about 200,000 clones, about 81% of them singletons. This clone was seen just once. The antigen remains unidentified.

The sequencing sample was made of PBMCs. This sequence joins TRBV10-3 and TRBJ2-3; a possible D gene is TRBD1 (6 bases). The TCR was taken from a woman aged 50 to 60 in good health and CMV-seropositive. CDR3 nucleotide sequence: TGTGCCATGCAGGACAGTGCCACAGATACGCAGTATTTT. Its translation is CAMQDSATDTQYF.